The sequence of this T cell receptor (beta chain) was determined in a study of blood T cell repertoires in COVID-19. Across the whole study: T cells, B-cell-depleted T cells, or PBMCs provided the cDNA or gDNA that served as material.

V was trimmed by 4 bases and J by 0 bases, leaving 10 bases between them. Germline CDR1 is SGDLS and CDR2 is YYNGEE. This CDR3 spans 15 amino acids. Original methodology: Amplification of reference gene primers was used by the study to estimate nucleated cell counts. Generated by immunoSEQ multiplex PCR, the TCRdb table keeps only in-frame clones and is missing some. The DNA was the basis for D and trimming; V, J and clone size are from that table. Altogether approximately 220,000 clones are present, 83% being singletons, with the ten largest covering roughly 5%. This clone appeared a single time. The origin of this receptor is a woman aged 45 to 65 who had been exposed to COVID-19. This sequence joins TRBV9 and TRBJ2-2, with D possibly matching TRBD1 (5 bases). Sequences were obtained from PBMCs or T cells enriched from blood (not recorded which). CDR3: CASSPDSANTGELFF. The CDR3 DNA is TGTGCCAGCAGCCCAGACAGCGCGAACACCGGGGAGCTGTTTTTT. Full variable domain (missing parts from reference TRBV9 and TRBJ2-2): DSGVTQTPKHLITATGQRVTLRCSPRSGDLSVYWYQQSLDQGLQFLIQYYNGEERAKGNILERFSAQQFPDLHSELNLSSLELGDSALYFCASSPDSANTGELFFGEGSRLTVL.